These 27 T cell receptor beta chains share one sample of origin, sequenced in a study of blood T cell repertoires in COVID-19. The data were produced by immunoSEQ multiplex PCR, yet TCRdb's version contains in-frame clones alone and is incomplete. The table shows some 150,000 clones, with approximately 80% occurring only once. Sequencing was performed on peripheral blood. The receptor set was obtained from a woman aged 55-70 years with acute or convalescent COVID-19.

The chain joins TRBV19 to TRBJ1-2; the D gene is possibly TRBD1 (6 bases). Germline CDR1 is LNHDA and CDR2 is SQIVND (reference sequence). The CDR3 loop spans 13 amino acids. V was trimmed by 3 bases and J by 6 bases, leaving 11 bases between them. The CDR3 loop reads CASSMRGAHGYTF. The CDR3 nucleotides are TGTGCCAGTAGTATGCGGGGGGCCCATGGCTACACCTTC.

This chain links TRBV21-1 with TRBJ2-7; the DNA was not used to check the table's D call, TRBD1. TRBV21-1 corresponds to a pseudogene. The length of the CDR3 is 18 residues. Written as DNA, the CDR3 is TGTGCCAGCAGCAAAGTAATAGGACAGGGGGGTATCGGAGACGAGCAGTACGTC. Translated: CASSKVIGQGGIGDEQYV.

The table lists this clone with a few counts. The chain employs TRBV11-1 and TRBJ2-7, with a weak D call TRBD2 (5 bases). Germline CDR1 and CDR2: SGHAT and FQDESV (reference sequence). CDR3 length: 15 amino acids. Trimming left V 2 bases short and J 2 bases short, with 13 bases between. The CDR3 DNA reads TGTGCCAGCAGCTTAAGTCGAGACGGGACCTACGAGCAGTACTTC. It codes for CASSLSRDGTYEQYF.

The chain recombines TRBV18 with TRBJ1-1, with a tentative D call TRBD1 (6 bases). The V gene's germline CDR1 is KGHSH and CDR2 LQKENI. CDR3 length equals 15 residues. V was trimmed by 2 bases and J by 6 bases, leaving 16 bases between them. The CDR3: CASSPNAGVGSEAFF. The CDR3 DNA is TGTGCCAGCTCACCAAACGCAGGGGTTGGGTCTGAAGCTTTCTTT.

The chain carries TRBV6-7 and TRBJ1-2; TRBD1 matches at 8 bases. TRBV6-7 is known as an ORF, though its function is uncertain. The ends lost 5 bases at V and 1 base at J; junction bases unmatched: 12. The CDR3 spans 17 residues. For the CDR3, the DNA is TGTGCCAGCAGTCCTGGACAGGGACCAACTCGTAACTATGGCTACACCTTC. This translates into CASSPGQGPTRNYGYTF.

This clone was detected once. The chain couples TRBV4-2 to TRBJ2-3, with 10 bases lining up with TRBD2. The germline V gene has CDR1 LGHNA and CDR2 YNFKEQ. The length of the CDR3 is 17 residues. J lost 0 bases, V lost 0 bases, and 3 bases had no gene match. In nucleotides, the CDR3 is TGTGCCAGCAGCCAAGAGGGGGGACTAGCGAGCACAGATACGCAGTATTTT. Translation gives CASSQEGGLASTDTQYF.

The chain joins TRBV5-4 to TRBJ1-2, with TRBD1 as a possible D gene (6 bases). CDR3 length: 14 residues. CDR1 and CDR2 from the germline V gene are SGHNT and YYREEE (reference sequence). Between the trimmed V and J ends, which lost 4 bases and 4 bases, there was a span of 14 bases. The CDR3 loop reads CASSRGKGSYGYTF. Here the CDR3 DNA reads TGTGCCAGCAGCAGGGGGAAAGGATCCTATGGCTACACCTTC.

The J gene is TRBJ2-7, the V gene TRBV5-1, with a weak D call TRBD1 (6 bases). CDR1 SGHRS and CDR2 YFSETQ come from the germline V gene. This CDR3 is 14 amino acids long. The V gene lost 1 base and the J gene lost 7 bases, with 15 bases spanning the gap. The CDR3 region is CASSLRAGQGEQYF. CDR3 nucleotide sequence: TGCGCCAGCAGCTTGAGGGCAGGGCAGGGGGAGCAGTACTTC.

The chain recombines TRBV19 with TRBJ2-2, with unresolved D. V was clipped by 8 bases and J by 6 bases, with 7 bases between them. Germline CDR1 reads LNHDA; CDR2 reads SQIVND (reference sequence). CDR3 length: 11 residues. CDR3 in amino acids: CASSFPGELFF. The CDR3 DNA follows: TGTGCCAGTTCCTTCCCCGGGGAGCTGTTTTTT.

The rearrangement uses TRBV29-1 and TRBJ1-1; no firm D call. The CDR3 is 12 residues long. V was cut by 6 bases and J by 1 base, with 9 bases left in between. Germline CDR1 and CDR2: SQVTM and ANQGSEA. CDR3 loop: CSVEGGNTEAFF. Here the CDR3 DNA reads TGCAGCGTAGAGGGAGGGAACACTGAAGCTTTCTTT.

This chain joins TRBV18 and TRBJ2-7; TRBD2 agrees at 9 bases. This CDR3 has 14 amino acids. CDR1 and CDR2 (germline): KGHSH, LQKENI. V lost 6 bases, J lost 4 bases, and 7 bases stayed unmatched. CDR3: CASSPSAGGYEQYF. CDR3 DNA sequence: TGTGCCAGCTCCCCGTCAGCGGGGGGTTACGAGCAGTACTTC.

J is TRBJ2-5 and V is TRBV3-1 (or the pseudogene TRBV3-2); 9 bases match TRBD2. The germline gives CDR1 LGHDT, CDR2 YNNKEL (reference sequence). Trimming took 0 bases from V and 5 from J; bases not matched to a gene: 13. This CDR3 comprises 18 residues. The CDR3 coding sequence is TGTGCCAGCAGCCAAGAAAACGCGGGGGGGCTCCTTGGGGAGACCCAGTACTTC. It codes for CASSQENAGGLLGETQYF.

In this sample, this clone turned up a few times. The CDR3: CASSQADNGYGYTF. CDR3 in DNA: TGTGCCAGCAGCCAAGCTGACAATGGCTATGGCTACACCTTC. The chain recombines TRBV3-1 (or the pseudogene TRBV3-2) with TRBJ1-2, with no clear D. Deletions cut 1 base from V and 4 bases from J, with 10 bases between. The CDR3 contains 14 residues. Per the germline V gene, CDR1 is LGHDT and CDR2 is YNNKEL (reference sequence).

The CDR3 loop is CASSQGQVRDYTF. The CDR3 coding sequence is TGTGCCAGCAGCCAAGGGCAGGTGAGGGACTACACCTTC. The chain has TRBV3-1 (or the pseudogene TRBV3-2) and TRBJ1-2; D uncertain. Trimming cost V 1 base and J 10 bases, with 13 bases left between them. The CDR3 loop spans 13 amino acids. Germline CDR1 is LGHDT and CDR2 is YNNKEL (reference sequence).

The chain carries TRBV5-1 and TRBJ1-1; TRBD1 aligns across 10 bases. This CDR3 region has 13 residues. Germline CDR1 SGHRS, CDR2 YFSETQ. J lost 5 bases, V lost 6 bases, and 4 bases had no gene match. The CDR3 nucleotides are TGCGCCAGCAACCTGGACAGGGGGACTGAAGCTTTCTTT. Translating it yields CASNLDRGTEAFF.

This chain connects TRBV23-1 to TRBJ1-3; D perhaps matches TRBD1 (5 bases). TRBV23-1 is identified as an open reading frame with a role that is uncertain. The CDR3 is made up of 16 amino acids. V lost 8 bases to trimming and J lost 0 bases, with 17 bases between them. The CDR3 DNA follows: TGCGCCAGCGTCGGGGCGGGACCGAACTCTGGAAACACCATATATTTT. Translating gives CASVGAGPNSGNTIYF.

The chain recombines TRBV7-9 with TRBJ1-1; 9 bases map to TRBD1. The CDR3 is made up of 17 amino acids. V lost 1 base to trimming and J lost 6 bases; unmatched junction nucleotides: 12. Per the germline V gene, CDR1 is SEHNR and CDR2 is FQNEAQ (reference sequence). The CDR3 nucleotides read TGTGCCAGCAGCTTAGGGGGGGACAGGGCTGGATTAGCTGAAGCTTTCTTT. This gives the protein CASSLGGDRAGLAEAFF. The full variable domain, completed using reference TRBV7-9 and TRBJ1-1, is DTGVSQNPRHKITKRGQNVTFRCDPISEHNRLYWYRQTLGQGPEFLTYFQNEAQLEKSRLLSDRFSAERPKGSFSTLEIQRTEQGDSAMYLCASSLGGDRAGLAEAFFGQGTRLTVV.

The chain joins TRBV9 to TRBJ2-5; 7 positions agree with TRBD2. Germline values: CDR1 SGDLS, CDR2 YYNGEE. This CDR3 is built from 14 residues. V shed 3 bases and J 4 bases; nucleotides not matched to a gene: 6. Here the CDR3 reads CASSAAPGGETQYF. The CDR3 nucleotides are TGTGCCAGCAGCGCGGCTCCGGGGGGAGAGACCCAGTACTTC. Filled out from reference TRBV9 and TRBJ2-5, the complete variable domain reads DSGVTQTPKHLITATGQRVTLRCSPRSGDLSVYWYQQSLDQGLQFLIQYYNGEERAKGNILERFSAQQFPDLHSELNLSSLELGDSALYFCASSAAPGGETQYFGPGTRLLVL.

This clone was seen a few times. The gene calls are TRBV4-1 and TRBJ1-4, with 12 bases lining up with TRBD1. The germline gives CDR1 MGHRA, CDR2 YSYEKL. This CDR3 comprises 19 residues. V shed 3 bases, J shed 0 bases, and the junction held 8 bases outside the gene matches. The CDR3 reads CASSHRPGQGASTNEKLFF. The CDR3 DNA reads as TGCGCCAGCAGCCACCGTCCGGGACAGGGGGCCTCAACTAATGAAAAACTGTTTTTT.

The chain employs TRBV6-4 and TRBJ2-1; 8 bases match TRBD2. Germline V gene sequence: CDR1 MRHNA, CDR2 SNTAGT. J gave up 7 bases and V 4 bases, and 6 bases lay outside the gene matches. This CDR3 has 14 amino acids. The CDR3: CASSVERGSNEQFF. CDR3 nucleotide sequence: TGTGCCAGCAGTGTGGAGCGGGGGTCGAATGAGCAGTTCTTC.

The chain uses TRBV6-5 and TRBJ2-2, with 7 bases that match TRBD1. In germline, CDR1 is MNHEY, CDR2 SVGAGI. The CDR3 is made up of 15 amino acids. Trimming removed 6 bases from V and 2 bases from J; junction bases left unmatched: 6. The CDR3, as DNA: TGTGCCAGCAGACCCGGGACAGCCAACACCGGGGAGCTGTTTTTT. As protein: CASRPGTANTGELFF.

This clone turned up a few times. The chain uses TRBV18 and TRBJ1-3; the D gene is possibly TRBD1 (5 bases). V was cut by 2 bases and J by 3 bases, with 8 bases left in between. Germline V CDR1 and CDR2: KGHSH, LQKENI. CDR3 length: 14 amino acids. As DNA, the CDR3 is TGTGCCAGCTCACCAGACAGCTATGGAAACACCATATATTTT. Translated, it gives CASSPDSYGNTIYF.

The chain uses TRBV30 and TRBJ1-6, with D uncertain. This CDR3 is built from 15 residues. V was pared by 3 bases and J by 9 bases, with 18 bases between. Germline V CDR1 and CDR2: GTSNPN, SVGIG (reference sequence). The CDR3 spells CAWRVPLSGGSPLHF. DNA for the CDR3: TGTGCCTGGAGAGTTCCCCTCTCCGGAGGTTCACCCCTCCACTTT.

The V gene is TRBV6-4, the J gene TRBJ1-1; maybe TRBD1 (6 bases). V was cut by 9 bases and J by 1 base, with 12 bases left in between. The V gene's germline CDR1 is MRHNA and CDR2 SNTAGT. The CDR3 has 13 residues. The CDR3 reads CASLKDRNTEAFF. CDR3 sequence (DNA): TGTGCCAGTTTGAAGGACAGGAACACTGAAGCTTTCTTT.

V and J are TRBV6-4 and TRBJ2-7, with 13 positions matching TRBD2. Germline CDR1 and CDR2: MRHNA and SNTAGT. V lost 6 bases and J lost 5; bases outside the gene matches: 7. CDR3 length: 15 amino acids. CDR3 DNA: TGTGCCAGCAGCGGCACTAGCGGGGGGGACAACGAGCAGTACGTC. Its translation is CASSGTSGGDNEQYV.

The sample holds one count of this clone. The chain joins TRBV5-8 to TRBJ2-1; maybe TRBD1 (6 bases). There are 18 residues in the CDR3. V gave up 3 bases and J gave up 2 bases, with 21 bases separating them. From germline, CDR1 is SGHTS and CDR2 YDEGEE. CDR3 amino acids: CASSSGAVTTGAYNEQFF. The CDR3 DNA reads as TGTGCCAGCAGCTCAGGGGCAGTAACTACCGGAGCCTACAATGAGCAGTTCTTC.

The chain links TRBV2 to TRBJ2-2; possible D gene TRBD2, 6 bases. This CDR3 has 16 residues. Germline loops: CDR1 SNHLY, CDR2 FYNNEI. The germline V and J ends were trimmed by 6 bases and 6 bases, with 20 bases remaining between them. CDR3 DNA: TGTGCCAGCAGCGGGTGGCGCGGGGCCCCACCCGGGGAGCTGTTTTTT. It encodes CASSGWRGAPPGELFF. Complete variable domain (other parts from reference TRBV2 and TRBJ2-2): EPEVTQTPSHQVTQMGQEVILRCVPISNHLYFYWYRQILGQKVEFLVSFYNNEISEKSEIFDDQFSVERPDGSNFTLKIRSTKLEDSAMYFCASSGWRGAPPGELFFGEGSRLTVL.